This T cell receptor (beta chain) was profiled in a study of blood T cell repertoires in COVID-19. About the study: Samples representing acute and convalescent COVID-19 were sourced from the United States, Italy and Spain. In each case, the material was cDNA or gDNA derived from T cells, B-cell-depleted T cells, or PBMCs.

CDR3 size: 16 residues. CDR1 and CDR2 (germline): SNHLY, FYNNEI. Trimming at V came to 6 bases and at J to 0 bases, leaving 5 bases not matched to a gene. Authors' processing steps: Using reference gene primer amplification, nucleated cell counts were estimated. The assay was immunoSEQ multiplex PCR, and TCRdb's table has in-frame clones only and misses some. The V and J calls and the clone size are those of that table, but D and trimming were determined from the DNA. The sample holds approximately 90,000 clones, around nine tenths seen once. The chain uses TRBV2 and TRBJ2-3; 11 bases are a match to TRBD2. This sequence was found in a woman in her seventies with acute or convalescent COVID-19. The sequencing sample was made of peripheral blood. CDR3 region: CASRGGLAASTDTQYF. CDR3 bases: TGTGCCAGCAGGGGGGGACTAGCGGCCAGCACAGATACGCAGTATTTT. Full variable domain (remainder filled in from reference TRBV2 and TRBJ2-3): EPEVTQTPSHQVTQMGQEVILRCVPISNHLYFYWYRQILGQKVEFLVSFYNNEISEKSEIFDDQFSVERPDGSNFTLKIRSTKLEDSAMYFCASRGGLAASTDTQYFGPGTRLTVL.